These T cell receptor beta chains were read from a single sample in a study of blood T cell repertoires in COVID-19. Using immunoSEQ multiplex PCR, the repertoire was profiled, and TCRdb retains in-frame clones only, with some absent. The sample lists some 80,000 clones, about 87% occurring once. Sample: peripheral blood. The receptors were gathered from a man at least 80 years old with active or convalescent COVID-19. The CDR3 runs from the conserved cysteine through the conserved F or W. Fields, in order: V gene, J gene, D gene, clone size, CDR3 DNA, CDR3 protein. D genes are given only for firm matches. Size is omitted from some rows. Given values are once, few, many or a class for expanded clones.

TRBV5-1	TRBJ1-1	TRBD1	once	TGCGCCAGCAGCGTTCTAGGGACAGAGAACACTGAAGCTTTCTTT	CASSVLGTENTEAFF
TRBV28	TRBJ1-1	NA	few	TGTGCCAGCAGTTTTGGGCAGTATACAGCTTTCTTT	CASSFGQYTAFF
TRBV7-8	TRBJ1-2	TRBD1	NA	TGTGCCAGCAGCCGCACAGGGGCCAACTATGGCTACACCTTC	CASSRTGANYGYTF
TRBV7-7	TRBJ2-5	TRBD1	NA	TGTGCTAGCAGCCTCGGGACAGGGAGGGTCCAAGAGACCCAGTACTTC	CASSLGTGRVQETQYF
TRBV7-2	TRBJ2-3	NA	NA	TGTGCCAGCACCTGGATCGGGACAGATACGCAGTATTTT	CASTWIGTDTQYF
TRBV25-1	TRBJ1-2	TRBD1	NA	TGTGCCAGCAGTGAGGCGACAGGGTCCCCCTATGGCTACACCTTC	CASSEATGSPYGYTF
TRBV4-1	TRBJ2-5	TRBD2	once	TGCGCCAGCAGCCACGGAGCTAGCGGGTCCACGGAGACCCAGTACTTC	CASSHGASGSTETQYF
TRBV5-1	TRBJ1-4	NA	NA	TGCGCCAGCGGTCGGGGGGACGAAAAACTGTTTTTT	CASGRGDEKLFF
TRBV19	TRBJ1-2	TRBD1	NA	TGTGCCAGTAATAAAGACAGGGGGTATGGCTACACCTTC	CASNKDRGYGYTF
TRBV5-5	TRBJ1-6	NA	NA	TGTGCCAGCAGCTTTCGCGAGAGCTCCTATAATTCACCCCTCCACTTT	CASSFRESSYNSPLHF
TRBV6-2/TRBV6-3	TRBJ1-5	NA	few	TGTGCCAGCAGCTCAAACCAGGGGAATCAGCCCCAGCATTTT	CASSSNQGNQPQHF
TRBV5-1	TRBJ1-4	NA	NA	TGCGCCAGCAGCTTGGCCGGACTGACTAATGAAAAACTGTTTTTT	CASSLAGLTNEKLFF
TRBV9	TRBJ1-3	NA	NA	TGTGCCAGCAGCGTAGAACAGTACTTCTCTGGAAACACCATATATTTT	CASSVEQYFSGNTIYF
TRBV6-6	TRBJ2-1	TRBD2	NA	TGTGCCACCCGTACTAGCGGGAGATGGAATGAGCAGTTCTTC	CATRTSGRWNEQFF
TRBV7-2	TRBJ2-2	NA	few	TGTGCCAGCAGCCCCAGGGCGGGGGCCACCGGGGAGCTGTTTTTT	CASSPRAGATGELFF
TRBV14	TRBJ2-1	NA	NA	TGTGCCAGCAGCCAAGAAGGGGGGGAGCTCAATGAGCAGTTCTTC	CASSQEGGELNEQFF
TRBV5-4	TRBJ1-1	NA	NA	TGTGCCAGCAGCTGGGCGCGGGGGGCACATACTGAAGCTTTCTTT	CASSWARGAHTEAFF
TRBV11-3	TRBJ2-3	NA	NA	TGTGCCAGCAGCTTCCGGGACTCTAAACGCGCGCAGTATTTT	CASSFRDSKRAQYF
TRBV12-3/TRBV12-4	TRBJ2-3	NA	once	TGTGCCAGCAGTTTAGTAGCAGATACGCAGTATTTT	CASSLVADTQYF
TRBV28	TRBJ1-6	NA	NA	TGTGCCAGCAGATATCCCCATAGCCCCTATAATTCACCCCTCCACTTT	CASRYPHSPYNSPLHF
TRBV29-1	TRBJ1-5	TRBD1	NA	TGCAGCGTTGCCGCGGGACAGGGGAATCAGCCCCAGCATTTT	CSVAAGQGNQPQHF
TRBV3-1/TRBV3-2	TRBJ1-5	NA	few	TGTGCCAGCAGCCAAGTTCGGGAATCGGCCCCCCGGCATTTT	CASSQVRESAPRHF
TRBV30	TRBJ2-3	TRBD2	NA	TGTGCCTGGAGTGTACGGGGAGCGGGGGGAGATACGCAGTATTTT	CAWSVRGAGGDTQYF
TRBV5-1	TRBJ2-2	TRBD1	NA	TGCGCCAGCAGCCACCCGGGGACAGGGGTTACCGGGGAGCTGTTTTTT	CASSHPGTGVTGELFF
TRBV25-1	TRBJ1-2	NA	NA	TGTGCCAGCTCTGAACAGACGAACTATGGCTACACCTTC	CASSEQTNYGYTF
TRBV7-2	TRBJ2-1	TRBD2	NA	TGTGCCAGCAGCTCCAAGGGACTAGCGGGAGTCTCCGGGCAGTTCTTC	CASSSKGLAGVSGQFF
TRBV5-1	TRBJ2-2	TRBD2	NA	TGCGCCAGCAGCCTTAGCGGGGGCGCGAACACCGGGGAGCTGTTTTTT	CASSLSGGANTGELFF
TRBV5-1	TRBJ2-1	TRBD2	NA	TGCGCCAGCAGCTTTTTTCTAGCGGGAGGGAAATACAATGAGCAGTTCTTC	CASSFFLAGGKYNEQFF
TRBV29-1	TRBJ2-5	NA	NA	TGCAGCGGCCGGGACACTAAAGAGACCCAGTACTTC	CSGRDTKETQYF
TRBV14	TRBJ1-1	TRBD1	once	TGTGCCAGCAGCCACCGACAGGGGGCCTGGAACACTGAAGCTTTCTTT	CASSHRQGAWNTEAFF
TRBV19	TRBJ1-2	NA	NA	TGTGCCAGTAGTATCGGAGGGCGGATTAACTATGGCTACACCTTC	CASSIGGRINYGYTF
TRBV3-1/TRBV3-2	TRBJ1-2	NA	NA	TGTGCCAGCAGCCGAGGGCCTCAAGCCCTCTATGGCTACACCTTC	CASSRGPQALYGYTF
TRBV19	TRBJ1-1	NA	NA	TGTGCCAGTAGCCCACCCCGGGGGGGAGCTGAAGCTTTCTTT	CASSPPRGGAEAFF
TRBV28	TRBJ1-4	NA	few	TGTGCCAGCACCTTGACGGGACTGAGGGATGAAAAACTGTTTTTT	CASTLTGLRDEKLFF
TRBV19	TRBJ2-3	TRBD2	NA	TGTGCCAGTAGCGGAGGGACTAGCGGGACCCCGAGCACAGATACGCAGTATTTT	CASSGGTSGTPSTDTQYF
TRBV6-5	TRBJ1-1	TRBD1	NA	TGTGCCAGCATAGGCGACGGGACAGGGGAAGCTTTCTTT	CASIGDGTGEAFF
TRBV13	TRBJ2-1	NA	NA	TGTGCCAGCAGCTTAGGCCGTGGGGCCGATGAGCAGTTCTTC	CASSLGRGADEQFF
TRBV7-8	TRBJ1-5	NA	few	TGTGCCAGCAGCTTGGGGGCGGGAGGCAATCAGCCCCAGCATTTT	CASSLGAGGNQPQHF
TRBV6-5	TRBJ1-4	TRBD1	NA	TGTGCGTTGAGATCGACAGGGGCAACTAATGAAAAACTGTTTTTT	CALRSTGATNEKLFF
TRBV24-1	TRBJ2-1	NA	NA	TGTGCCACCAGTGACTACGGGGATTACAATGAGCAGTTCTTC	CATSDYGDYNEQFF
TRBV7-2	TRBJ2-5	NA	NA	TGTGCCAGCAGGCAGACCCCCCGAGGGACCCAGTACTTC	CASRQTPRGTQYF
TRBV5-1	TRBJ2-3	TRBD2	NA	TGCGCCAGCAGCGGGACTACCACTAGCACAGATACGCAGTATTTT	CASSGTTTSTDTQYF
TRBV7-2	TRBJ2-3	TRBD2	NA	TGTGCCAGCAGCTCTCAACCCTCAGGGACTAGCGGGAGGTATACGCAGTATTTT	CASSSQPSGTSGRYTQYF
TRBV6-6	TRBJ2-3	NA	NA	TGTGCCAGCAGTTACTCAGGACTTACTACAGATACGCAGTATTTT	CASSYSGLTTDTQYF
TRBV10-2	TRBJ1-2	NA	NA	TGCGCCAGCAGTGAGTCTGGTCGACGGACTTATGGCTACACCTTC	CASSESGRRTYGYTF
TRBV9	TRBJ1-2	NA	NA	TGTGCCAGCAGCCCAAGCCAGGGGCCGGGGGGCTACACCTTC	CASSPSQGPGGYTF